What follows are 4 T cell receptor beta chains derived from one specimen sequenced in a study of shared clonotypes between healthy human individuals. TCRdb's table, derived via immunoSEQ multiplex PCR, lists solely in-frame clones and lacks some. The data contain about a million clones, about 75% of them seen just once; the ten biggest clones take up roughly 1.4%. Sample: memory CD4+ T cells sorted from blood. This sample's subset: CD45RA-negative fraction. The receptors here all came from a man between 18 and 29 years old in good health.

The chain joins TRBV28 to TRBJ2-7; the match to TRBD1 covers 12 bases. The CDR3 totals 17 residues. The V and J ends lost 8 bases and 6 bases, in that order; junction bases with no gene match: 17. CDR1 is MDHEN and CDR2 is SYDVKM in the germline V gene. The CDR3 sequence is CASSGDRGRAPLSEQYF. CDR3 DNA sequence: TGTGCCAGCTCCGGGGACAGGGGGCGTGCTCCCCTCTCCGAGCAGTACTTC.

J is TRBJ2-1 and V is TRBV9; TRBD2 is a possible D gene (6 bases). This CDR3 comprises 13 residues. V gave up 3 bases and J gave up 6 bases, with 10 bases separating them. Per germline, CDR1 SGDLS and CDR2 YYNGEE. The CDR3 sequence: CASSGGGPNEQFF. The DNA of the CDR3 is TGTGCCAGCAGCGGGGGAGGCCCCAATGAGCAGTTCTTC.

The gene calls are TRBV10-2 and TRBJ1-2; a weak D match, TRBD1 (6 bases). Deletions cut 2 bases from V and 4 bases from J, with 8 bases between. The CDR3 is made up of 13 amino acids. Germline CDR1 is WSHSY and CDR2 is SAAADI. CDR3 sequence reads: CASSEGTTYGYTF. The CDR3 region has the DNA TGCGCCAGCAGTGAGGGGACAACCTATGGCTACACCTTC.

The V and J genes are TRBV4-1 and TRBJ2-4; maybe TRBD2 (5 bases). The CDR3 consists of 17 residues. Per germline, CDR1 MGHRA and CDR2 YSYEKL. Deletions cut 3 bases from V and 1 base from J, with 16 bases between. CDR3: CASSQEDSLIAKNIQYF. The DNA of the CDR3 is TGCGCCAGCAGCCAGGAGGACTCCCTCATTGCCAAAAACATTCAGTACTTC.